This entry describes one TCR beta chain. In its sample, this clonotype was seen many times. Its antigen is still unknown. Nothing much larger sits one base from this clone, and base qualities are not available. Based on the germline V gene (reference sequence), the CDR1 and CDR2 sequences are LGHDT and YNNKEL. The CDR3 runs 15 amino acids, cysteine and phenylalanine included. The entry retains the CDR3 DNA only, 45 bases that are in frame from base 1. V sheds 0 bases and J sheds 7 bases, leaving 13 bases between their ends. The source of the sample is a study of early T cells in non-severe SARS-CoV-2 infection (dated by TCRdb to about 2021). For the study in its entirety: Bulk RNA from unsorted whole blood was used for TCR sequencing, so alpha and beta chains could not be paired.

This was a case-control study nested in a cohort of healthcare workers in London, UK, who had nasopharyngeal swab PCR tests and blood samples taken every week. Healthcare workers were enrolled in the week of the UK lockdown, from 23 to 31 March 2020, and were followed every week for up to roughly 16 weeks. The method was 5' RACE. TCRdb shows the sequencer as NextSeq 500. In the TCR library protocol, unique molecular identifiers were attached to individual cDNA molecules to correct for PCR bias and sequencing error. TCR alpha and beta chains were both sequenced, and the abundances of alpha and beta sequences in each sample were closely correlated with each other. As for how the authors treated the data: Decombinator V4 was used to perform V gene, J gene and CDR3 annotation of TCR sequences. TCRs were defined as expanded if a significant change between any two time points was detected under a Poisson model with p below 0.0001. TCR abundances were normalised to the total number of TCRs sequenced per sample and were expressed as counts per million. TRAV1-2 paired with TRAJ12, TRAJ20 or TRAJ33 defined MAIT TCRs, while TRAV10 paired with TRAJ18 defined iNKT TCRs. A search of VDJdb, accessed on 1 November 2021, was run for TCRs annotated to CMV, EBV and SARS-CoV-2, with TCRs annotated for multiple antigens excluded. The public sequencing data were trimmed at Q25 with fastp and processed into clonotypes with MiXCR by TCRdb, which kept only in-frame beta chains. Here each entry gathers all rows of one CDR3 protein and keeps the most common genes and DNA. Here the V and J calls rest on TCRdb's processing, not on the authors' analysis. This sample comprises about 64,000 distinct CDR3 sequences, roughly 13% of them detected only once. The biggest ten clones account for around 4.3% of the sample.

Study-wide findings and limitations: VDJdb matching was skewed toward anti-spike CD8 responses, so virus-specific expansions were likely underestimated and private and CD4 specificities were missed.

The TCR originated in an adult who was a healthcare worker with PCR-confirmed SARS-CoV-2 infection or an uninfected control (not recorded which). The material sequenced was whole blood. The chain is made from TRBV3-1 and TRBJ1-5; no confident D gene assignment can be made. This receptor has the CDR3 CASSQDSRRGQPQHF. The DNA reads TGTGCCAGCAGCCAAGATTCCAGGCGGGGACAGCCCCAGCATTTT.